This T cell receptor beta chain derives from a study of T cell repertoires in cytomegalovirus infection. This clonotype showed up just once. The antigen is undetermined. TCRdb ran MiXCR on the reads and lists one entry per CDR3 protein. This sample has hundreds of thousands of distinct CDR3 sequences, with around 32% found just once. Findings and limits, study-wide: The ex vivo response was dominated by HLA-C-restricted CMV-specific TCR beta clonotypes.

The V end was cut by 0 bases, the J end by 9 bases, with 6 bases between. CDR1 is SGHAT, CDR2 FQNNGV, per germline. CDR3 length equals 11 residues. Sequenced here: cultured PBMCs, sampled from culture after CMV antigen stimulation. The receptor was isolated from a human donor in good health (CMV status not recorded). Some clones in this sample may be carry-over from other donors' samples. The chain employs TRBV11-2 and TRBJ2-7; D gene unclear. CDR3 protein: CASSLESGQYF. The DNA for the CDR3 is TGTGCCAGCAGCTTAGAATCAGGGCAGTACTTC.